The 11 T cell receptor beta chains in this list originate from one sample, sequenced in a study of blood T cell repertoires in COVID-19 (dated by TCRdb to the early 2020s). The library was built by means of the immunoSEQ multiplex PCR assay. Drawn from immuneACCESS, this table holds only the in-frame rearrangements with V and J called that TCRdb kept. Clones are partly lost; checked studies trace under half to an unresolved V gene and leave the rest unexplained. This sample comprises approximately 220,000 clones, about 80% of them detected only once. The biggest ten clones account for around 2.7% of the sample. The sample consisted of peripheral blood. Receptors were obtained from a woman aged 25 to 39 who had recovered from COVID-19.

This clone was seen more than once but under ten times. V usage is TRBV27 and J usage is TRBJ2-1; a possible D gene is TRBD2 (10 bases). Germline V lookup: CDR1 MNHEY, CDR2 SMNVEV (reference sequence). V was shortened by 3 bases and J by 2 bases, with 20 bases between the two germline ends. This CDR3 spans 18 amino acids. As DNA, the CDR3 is TGTGCCAGCAGTTTGGGACAGGGACTAGCGAGACCCTACAATGAGCAGTTCTTC. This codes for CASSLGQGLARPYNEQFF.

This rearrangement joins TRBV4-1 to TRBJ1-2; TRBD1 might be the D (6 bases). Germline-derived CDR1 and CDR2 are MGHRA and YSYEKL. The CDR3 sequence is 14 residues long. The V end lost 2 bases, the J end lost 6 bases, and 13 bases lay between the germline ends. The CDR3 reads CASSQNSGGHGYTF. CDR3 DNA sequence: TGCGCCAGCAGCCAAAATTCGGGGGGCCATGGCTACACCTTC.

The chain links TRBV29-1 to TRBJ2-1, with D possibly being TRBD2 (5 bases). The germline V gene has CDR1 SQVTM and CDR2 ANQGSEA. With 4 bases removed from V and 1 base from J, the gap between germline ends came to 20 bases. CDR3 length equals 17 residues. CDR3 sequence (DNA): TGCAGCGTTGGTCATGGTAGCGCGACTTCTTCCTACAATGAGCAGTTCTTC. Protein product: CSVGHGSATSSYNEQFF.

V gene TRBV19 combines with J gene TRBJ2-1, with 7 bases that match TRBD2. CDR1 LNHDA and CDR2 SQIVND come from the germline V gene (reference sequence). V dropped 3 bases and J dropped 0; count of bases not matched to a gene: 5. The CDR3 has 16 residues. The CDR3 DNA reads TGTGCCAGTAGTATCGGCGCGGGAGTCTCCTACAATGAGCAGTTCTTC. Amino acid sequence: CASSIGAGVSYNEQFF.

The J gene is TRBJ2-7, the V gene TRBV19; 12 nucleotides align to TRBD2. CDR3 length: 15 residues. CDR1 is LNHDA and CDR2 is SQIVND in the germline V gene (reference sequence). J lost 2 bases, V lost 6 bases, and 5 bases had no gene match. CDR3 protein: CASSRLAGVPYEQYF. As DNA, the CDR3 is TGTGCCAGTAGCAGACTAGCGGGGGTTCCCTACGAGCAGTACTTC.

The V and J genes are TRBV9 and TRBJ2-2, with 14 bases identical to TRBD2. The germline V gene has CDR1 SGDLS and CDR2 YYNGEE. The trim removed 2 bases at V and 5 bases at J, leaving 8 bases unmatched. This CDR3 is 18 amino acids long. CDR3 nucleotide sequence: TGTGCCAGCAGCGTGAAGGGACTAGCGGGAGATAGAACCGGGGAGCTGTTTTTT. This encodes CASSVKGLAGDRTGELFF.

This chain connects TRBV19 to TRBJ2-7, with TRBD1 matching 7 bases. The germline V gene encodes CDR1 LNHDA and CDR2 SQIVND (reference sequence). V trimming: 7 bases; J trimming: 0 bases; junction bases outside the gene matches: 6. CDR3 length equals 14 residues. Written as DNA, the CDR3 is TGTGCCAGTAAGGAAAAGGGGGCCTCCTACGAGCAGTACTTC. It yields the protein CASKEKGASYEQYF.

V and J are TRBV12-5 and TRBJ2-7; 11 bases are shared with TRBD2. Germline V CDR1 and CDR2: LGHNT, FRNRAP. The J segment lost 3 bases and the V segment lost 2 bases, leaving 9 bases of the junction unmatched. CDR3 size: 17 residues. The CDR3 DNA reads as TGTGCTAGTGGTTTGCCGGGGACTAGCGGTTTGCGCTACGAGCAGTACTTC. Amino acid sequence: CASGLPGTSGLRYEQYF.

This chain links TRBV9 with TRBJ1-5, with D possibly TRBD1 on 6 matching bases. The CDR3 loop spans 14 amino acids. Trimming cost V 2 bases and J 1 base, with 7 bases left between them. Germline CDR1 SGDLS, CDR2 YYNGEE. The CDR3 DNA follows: TGTGCCAGCAGCGTCGGACAGAGCAATCAGCCCCAGCATTTT. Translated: CASSVGQSNQPQHF.

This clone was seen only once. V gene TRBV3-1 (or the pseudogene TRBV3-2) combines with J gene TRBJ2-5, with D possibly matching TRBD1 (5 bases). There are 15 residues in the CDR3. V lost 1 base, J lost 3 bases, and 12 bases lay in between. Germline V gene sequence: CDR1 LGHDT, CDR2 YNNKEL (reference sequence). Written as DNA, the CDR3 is TGTGCCAGCAGCCAAGTGAGGACACCGGAAGAGACCCAGTACTTC. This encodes CASSQVRTPEETQYF.

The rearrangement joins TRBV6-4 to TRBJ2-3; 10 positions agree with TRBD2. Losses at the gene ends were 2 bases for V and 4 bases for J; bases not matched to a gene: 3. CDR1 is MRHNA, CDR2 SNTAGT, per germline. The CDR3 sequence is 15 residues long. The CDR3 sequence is CASSDLAGAPDTQYF. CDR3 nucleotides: TGTGCCAGCAGTGACCTAGCGGGAGCACCAGATACGCAGTATTTT.